Below, 28 T cell receptor beta chains from the same sample are listed, as sequenced in a study of cytomegalovirus exposure and HLA in healthy donors. The PCR made use of 60 Vbeta and 13 Jbeta primers. This table comes from immunoSEQ multiplex PCR, and its TCRdb copy is limited to in-frame clones, with some not included. This table has approximately 190,000 clones, roughly nine tenths appearing once. The sequencing input was PBMCs. The receptors were gathered from a boy younger than 10 in good health and CMV-seronegative.

The chain is built from TRBV6-5 and TRBJ2-3; D might be TRBD1 (6 bases). The V end was cut by 6 bases, the J end by 6 bases, with 7 bases between. There are 11 residues in the CDR3. CDR1 is MNHEY and CDR2 is SVGAGI in the germline V gene. CDR3 sequence reads: CASRDRDTQYF. The CDR3 DNA reads as TGTGCCAGCAGAGACAGGGATACGCAGTATTTT.

V usage is TRBV28 and J usage is TRBJ2-3; D perhaps matches TRBD1 (6 bases). This CDR3 has 20 amino acids. Trimming took 5 bases from V and 4 from J, leaving 31 bases between them. Germline CDR1 reads MDHEN; CDR2 reads SYDVKM. The chain's CDR3 is CASSTGNPTRTGSGADTQYF. CDR3 sequence (DNA): TGTGCCAGCAGTACCGGAAATCCTACCAGAACAGGGTCAGGGGCAGATACGCAGTATTTT.

Only one count was recorded for this clone. The rearrangement links TRBV6-1 to TRBJ1-4; the D gene is possibly TRBD1 (5 bases). The germline V and J ends were trimmed by 6 bases and 8 bases, with 13 bases remaining between them. Looked up from germline, CDR1 is MNHNS and CDR2 is SASEGT. The CDR3 totals 13 residues. The CDR3 here is CASRDAGREKLFF. Written as DNA, the CDR3 is TGTGCCAGCAGAGATGCAGGGCGCGAAAAACTGTTTTTT.

This chain joins TRBV15 and TRBJ2-7; D might be TRBD2 (6 bases). This CDR3 is 15 amino acids long. The germline V gene encodes CDR1 LNHNV and CDR2 YYDKDF (reference sequence). Trimming shortened V by 0 bases and J by 4 bases, and 13 bases separated the two germline ends. The CDR3 loop reads CATSREGSGWYEQYF. The CDR3 DNA is TGTGCCACCAGCAGAGAGGGTAGCGGATGGTACGAGCAGTACTTC.

The J gene is TRBJ2-7, the V gene TRBV11-1, with 7 bases identical to TRBD1. V dropped 5 bases and J dropped 3; count of bases not matched to a gene: 10. This CDR3 region has 15 residues. In germline, CDR1 is SGHAT, CDR2 FQDESV (reference sequence). The CDR3 is CASSDLRDRHYEQYF. The CDR3 nucleotides read TGTGCCAGCAGCGACCTTCGGGACAGACACTACGAGCAGTACTTC.

This rearrangement joins TRBV5-5 to TRBJ1-4, with D possibly being TRBD1 (6 bases). V was shortened by 0 bases and J by 5 bases, with 11 bases between the two germline ends. The CDR3 length is 15 residues. The V gene's germline CDR1 is SGHKS and CDR2 YYEKEE (reference sequence). The CDR3 region is CASSLESGVNEKLFF. CDR3 sequence (DNA): TGTGCCAGCAGCTTGGAGTCAGGGGTAAATGAAAAACTGTTTTTT. Filled out from reference TRBV5-5 and TRBJ1-4, the complete variable domain reads DAGVTQSPTHLIKTRGQQVTLRCSPISGHKSVSWYQQVLGQGPQFIFQYYEKEERGRGNFPDRFSARQFPNYSSELNVNALLLGDSALYLCASSLESGVNEKLFFGSGTQLSVL.

This clone was recorded only once. The CDR3 coding sequence is TGTGCCAGCAGCTGGGGACTAGCGGCTACCTCCTACGAGCAGTACTTC. Translation: CASSWGLAATSYEQYF. V is TRBV5-5 and J is TRBJ2-7, with 11 bases identical to TRBD2. The CDR3 spans 16 residues. V lost 3 bases to trimming and J lost 0 bases; unmatched junction nucleotides: 5. Germline-derived CDR1 and CDR2 are SGHKS and YYEKEE (reference sequence).

This clone was counted once. J is TRBJ2-7 and V is TRBV21-1; TRBD1, the table's D call, was not compared with the DNA. TRBV21-1 is annotated as a pseudogene. This CDR3 spans 14 amino acids. CDR3: CASSARQGKYEQYF. The CDR3 DNA is TGTGCCAGCAGCGCAAGACAGGGGAAGTACGAGCAGTACTTC.

This chain connects TRBV5-1 to TRBJ2-1; D is unclear. Germline V CDR1 and CDR2: SGHRS, YFSETQ. This CDR3 is built from 14 residues. V was clipped by 0 bases and J by 5 bases, with 9 bases between them. CDR3 loop: CASSLELSHNEQFF. The CDR3 nucleotides are TGCGCCAGCAGCTTGGAACTGTCACACAATGAGCAGTTCTTC.

This clone was observed a single time. The chain combines TRBV7-8 with TRBJ1-1, with D tentatively TRBD1 (5 bases). The CDR3 loop spans 15 amino acids. Trimming took 5 bases from V and 1 from J, leaving 14 bases between them. Germline V gives CDR1 SGHVS, CDR2 FQNEAQ. CDR3 loop: CASSHGAAENTEAFF. CDR3 in DNA: TGTGCCAGCAGCCATGGGGCAGCCGAGAACACTGAAGCTTTCTTT.

This rearrangement joins TRBV19 to TRBJ1-1; D perhaps matches TRBD1 (6 bases). V was shortened by 7 bases and J by 0 bases, with 15 bases between the two germline ends. This CDR3 is 15 amino acids long. Per germline, CDR1 LNHDA and CDR2 SQIVND (reference sequence). The CDR3 sequence: CASTPLRGVNTEAFF. CDR3 sequence (DNA): TGTGCCAGTACCCCACTCAGGGGAGTGAACACTGAAGCTTTCTTT.

The CDR3 DNA is TGTGCCAGCAGCGTAGGTCGTCTGTATCAAGAGACCCAGTACTTC. Protein sequence: CASSVGRLYQETQYF. The rearrangement joins TRBV9 to TRBJ2-5; D not certain. V lost 0 bases and J lost 2, with 11 bases in between. The CDR3 is 15 amino acids. Per germline, CDR1 SGDLS and CDR2 YYNGEE.

The rearrangement uses TRBV4-1 and TRBJ2-7; 11 nucleotides agree with TRBD1. Trimming at V came to 8 bases and at J to 2 bases, leaving 11 bases not matched to a gene. This CDR3 is 16 amino acids long. Germline-derived CDR1 and CDR2 are MGHRA and YSYEKL. Here the CDR3 DNA reads TGCGCCAGCTCCTCCTCGTGGACAGGGGGCACCTACGAGCAGTACTTC. Amino acid sequence: CASSSSWTGGTYEQYF.

This chain connects TRBV7-2 to TRBJ2-7; 7 bases are shared with TRBD1. This CDR3 region has 14 residues. Losses at the gene ends were 2 bases for V and 3 bases for J; bases not matched to a gene: 4. Germline V gene data show CDR1 as SGHTA and CDR2 as FQGNSA. CDR3 amino acids: CASSLLGTVYEQYF. The CDR3 DNA reads as TGTGCCAGCAGCTTACTCGGGACAGTCTACGAGCAGTACTTC.

The chain is built from TRBV5-4 and TRBJ2-5, with D unclear. Trimming pared 2 bases from V and 4 bases from J, leaving 15 bases between. CDR3 length: 15 residues. Germline V CDR1 and CDR2: SGHNT, YYREEE (reference sequence). The CDR3 loop is CASSLSAGTLETQYF. The DNA for the CDR3 is TGTGCCAGCAGCTTATCGGCAGGAACCTTAGAGACCCAGTACTTC.

Comment on this clone: The junction differs from germline at one of its ends, possibly a read error. The chain joins TRBV6-5 to TRBJ2-7; TRBD2 might be the D (6 bases). The CDR3 has 13 residues. Germline CDR1 MNHEY, CDR2 SVGAGI. CDR3 residues: CASRGRSSHEQYF. The CDR3 DNA sequence: TGTGCCAGCCGGGGGAGATCCTCCCACGAGCAGTACTTC.

This chain links TRBV6-5 with TRBJ2-1, with TRBD2 as a possible D gene (5 bases). The CDR3 contains 16 residues. V lost 0 bases, J lost 0 bases, and 9 bases lay in between. Germline V CDR1 and CDR2: MNHEY, SVGAGI. The CDR3 is CASSYSRVSSYNEQFF. CDR3 nucleotides: TGTGCCAGCAGTTACTCGAGGGTATCCTCCTACAATGAGCAGTTCTTC.

The chain recombines TRBV28 with TRBJ1-6; 8 bases map to TRBD1. Germline trimming cut 10 bases from V and 2 bases from J; bases unmatched to any gene: 4. Germline CDR1 and CDR2: MDHEN and SYDVKM. This CDR3 comprises 14 residues. CDR3 sequence reads: CATVDRAYNSPLHF. The CDR3 nucleotides read TGTGCCACCGTGGACAGGGCCTATAATTCACCCCTCCACTTT.

V usage is TRBV28 and J usage is TRBJ2-4; 9 bases map to TRBD2. The CDR3 loop spans 15 amino acids. V was clipped by 2 bases and J by 5 bases; unmatched bases: 4. CDR1 is MDHEN, CDR2 SYDVKM, per germline. The DNA of the CDR3 is TGTGCCAGCAGTTTAGGGGGACTAGCAGAAAACATTCAGTACTTC. Amino acid sequence: CASSLGGLAENIQYF.

This chain links TRBV29-1 with TRBJ2-1, with 7 bases identical to TRBD2. Losses at the gene ends were 1 base for V and 4 bases for J; bases not matched to a gene: 16. Germline V gives CDR1 SQVTM, CDR2 ANQGSEA. The length of the CDR3 is 18 residues. The CDR3 bases are TGCAGCGTTGAAGGAGGGCCGCAGACGGGGGGATCTTACAATGAGCAGTTCTTC. This gives the protein CSVEGGPQTGGSYNEQFF.

The chain recombines TRBV5-1 with TRBJ2-2; D remains unclear. Deletions cut 7 bases from V and 2 bases from J, with 6 bases between. The CDR3 spans 12 residues. Per the germline V gene, CDR1 is SGHRS and CDR2 is YFSETQ. For the CDR3, the DNA is TGCGCCAGCCGACTCAACACCGGGGAGCTGTTTTTT. Encoded protein: CASRLNTGELFF.

The V and J genes are TRBV9 and TRBJ1-6; the match to TRBD1 covers 8 bases. The CDR3 consists of 15 residues. The V gene end was trimmed by 2 bases and the J gene end by 7 bases; junction bases not matched to a gene: 5. Germline CDR1 is SGDLS and CDR2 is YYNGEE. The CDR3 region is CASSVTGQENSPLHF. In DNA form, the CDR3 reads TGTGCCAGCAGCGTTACGGGACAGGAGAATTCACCCCTCCACTTT.

The chain couples TRBV19 to TRBJ1-1; perhaps TRBD1 as D (6 bases). The germline CDR1 and CDR2 sequences are LNHDA and SQIVND (reference sequence). This CDR3 has 15 residues. V lost 3 bases and J lost 1, with 12 bases in between. The CDR3 region is CASSIPGGANTEAFF. The CDR3, as DNA: TGTGCCAGTAGTATCCCCGGGGGGGCGAACACTGAAGCTTTCTTT.

The genes are TRBV18 and TRBJ2-7; 8 bases map to TRBD1. The CDR3 extends over 13 amino acids. Germline-derived CDR1 and CDR2 are KGHSH and LQKENI. With 3 bases clipped from V and 4 bases from J, the junction kept 2 bases outside the gene matches. The CDR3 reads CASSPGTGYEQYF. The CDR3 DNA reads as TGTGCCAGCTCACCCGGGACAGGATACGAGCAGTACTTC.

The chain employs TRBV2 and TRBJ1-3; no reliable D call. The CDR3 is 14 residues long. Trimming cost V 8 bases and J 2 bases, with 13 bases left between them. Germline CDR1 reads SNHLY; CDR2 reads FYNNEI. CDR3 DNA: TGTGCCAGCGGCCTTTTGGCCACTGGAAACACCATATATTTT. Translated, it gives CASGLLATGNTIYF.

This chain connects TRBV27 to TRBJ2-7, with 9 bases fitting TRBD2. This CDR3 is 15 amino acids long. Germline assignment: CDR1 MNHEY and CDR2 SMNVEV (reference sequence). V gave up 2 bases and J gave up 2 bases; unmatched junction bases: 4. This chain's CDR3 is CASSLRAGGTYEQYF. In nucleotides, the CDR3 is TGTGCCAGCAGTTTAAGGGCGGGGGGGACCTACGAGCAGTACTTC.

This sequence joins TRBV6-5 and TRBJ1-5; D perhaps matches TRBD1 (6 bases). The CDR3 runs 14 residues. CDR1 MNHEY and CDR2 SVGAGI come from the germline V gene. V lost 5 bases, J lost 0 bases, and 8 bases lay in between. CDR3 amino acids: CASSTRGSNQPQHF. The CDR3 coding sequence is TGTGCCAGCAGTACCAGGGGTAGCAATCAGCCCCAGCATTTT.

This chain links TRBV28 with TRBJ2-7; 7 positions match TRBD1. The V gene end was trimmed by 11 bases and the J gene end by 2 bases; junction bases not matched to a gene: 9. The CDR3 totals 13 residues. Germline values: CDR1 MDHEN, CDR2 SYDVKM. In DNA form, the CDR3 reads TGTGCCCCGACAGGGATCCCTCCCTACGAGCAGTACTTC. Amino acids: CAPTGIPPYEQYF.